The entry below describes one T cell receptor (beta chain). Its matching antigen is unknown. The sample belongs to a study of CD8+CD57+ T cells in acquired aplastic anemia. Across the whole study: Mean yield of DNA from sorted CD4+ and CD8+ cells was 3 to 3.5 ug.

TCR beta VDJ and CDR3 profiles were obtained from a genomic DNA template. In TCRdb, the reads were re-called with MiXCR into one record per CDR3 protein. The table includes approximately 260,000 distinct CDR3 sequences, less than 85% detected once. General study results and limits: The same twenty-nine CD8+ CDR3 sequences occurred in patients and in controls.

Patients chosen for sequencing had CD8+CD57+ cells that had expanded, as shown by flow cytometry. At the time of blood sampling, patients had not yet received any therapy. The V end lost 6 bases, the J end lost 10 bases, and 16 bases lay between the germline ends. Germline V gene lookup returns CDR1 SNHLY and CDR2 FYNNEI. This CDR3 is built from 13 residues. The clonotype was recovered from a human donor with aplastic anemia. This chain connects TRBV2 to TRBJ1-5, with a weak D call TRBD1 (5 bases). The sequencing input was sorted CD4+, CD8+, or CD8+CD57+ T cells (not recorded which) from PBMCs. CDR3 protein: CASRDTGTHPQHF. CDR3 bases: TGTGCCAGCAGGGATACAGGCACTCATCCCCAGCATTTT.